The TCR beta chain under discussion was sequenced for a study of radiotherapy plus CTLA-4 blockade in lung cancer. Study at large: Objective responses arose in approximately 20% of patients, and around 32% experienced disease control.

Assay: immunoSEQ multiplex PCR; the TCRdb copy retains only in-frame clones and omits some. Among roughly 130,000 clones listed, 80% to 90% were seen once. Comments on this clone: What it binds is not known.

V shed 5 bases and J shed 0 bases, with 11 bases lying between them. The CDR3 spans 14 residues. CDR1 is PRHDT and CDR2 is FYEKMQ in the germline V gene (reference sequence). Regarding the study as a whole: Radiotherapy was combined with ipilimumab, and tumor-derived TCR clones then expanded in blood.

The sample here was peripheral blood, taken from a patient treated with radiotherapy plus ipilimumab. V usage is TRBV13 and J usage is TRBJ2-7, with D maybe TRBD1 (6 bases). This sequence originates from a human donor with non-small cell lung cancer that progressed on radiotherapy plus ipilimumab. The DNA of the CDR3 is TGTGCCAGCAGCGCCCAGGGGTTCTCCTACGAGCAGTACTTC. Protein sequence: CASSAQGFSYEQYF.